This T cell receptor (beta chain) was sequenced in a study of blood T cell repertoires in COVID-19. Study-wide context: Samples of COVID-19 (acute and convalescent) were obtained from the United States, Italy and Spain.

Sequenced by immunoSEQ multiplex PCR; TCRdb stores in-frame clones only, minus some. The sample has about 120,000 clones, 84% seen once. Recruitment covered about two dozen US areas and drew participants whose ages spanned roughly 18 to 100 years. Recovered Cohort 3 donors showed two negative PCRs, clearance, or symptom resolution. The V segment lost 7 bases and the J segment 7 bases; nucleotides outside the gene matches: 2. The CDR3 loop spans 10 amino acids. CDR1 SQVTM and CDR2 ANQGSEA come from the germline V gene. V and J are TRBV29-1 and TRBJ2-7, with 9 nucleotides matching TRBD1. The source is a young woman who had recovered from COVID-19. Material: PBMCs or T cells enriched from blood (not recorded which). CDR3 DNA: TGCAGCGCTGGACAGGGGGAGCAGTACTTC. Translated, it gives CSAGQGEQYF.